This T cell receptor beta chain was obtained from a study of beta chain features in type 1 diabetes. Overall study context: Patient and healthy donor groups were alike in age, gender and cell yields. Study results and caveats: Significant though moderate, a shortening of TCRB CDR3s appeared in all four CD4+ subsets of Type 1 diabetes patients.

This clone has only one observation. No antigen is known for it. One end of the junction fails to match germline, which may point to a read error. Germline values: CDR1 SGHVS, CDR2 FQNEAQ. The length of the CDR3 is 12 residues. The sequenced template was cDNA made from the entire isolated RNA. Deep immunoSEQ sequencing covered naive, central memory and regulatory T cell samples. TCRdb's table, derived via immunoSEQ multiplex PCR, lists solely in-frame clones and lacks some. The data show about 640,000 clones, 9.5% to 15% seen once. Every donor provided one heparinised blood draw, which averaged about 116 mL.

The sequence was collected from a man between 25 and 39 years old with type 1 diabetes. The chain recombines TRBV7-8 with TRBJ2-1; weak D call: TRBD1 (7 bases). Source material: naive CD4+ T cells from blood. The CDR3 is CASSPFRGAPLF. The CDR3 nucleotides are TGTGCCAGCAGCCCCTTCAGGGGGGCCCCCCTCTTC.